The clone carrying this TCR beta chain has a handful of counts. The antigen remains unidentified. The source of the sample is a study of T cell repertoires in cytomegalovirus infection. TCRdb redid the calling of the reads with MiXCR, one entry per CDR3 protein. The sample lists about 770,000 distinct CDR3 sequences, just under 30% occurring once. The germline V gene has CDR1 SNHLY and CDR2 FYNNEI. This CDR3 is 12 amino acids long. Trimming left V 7 bases short and J 6 bases short, with 12 bases between. The chain joins TRBV2 to TRBJ1-2; no firm D call. This TCR was recovered from a human donor in good health (CMV status not recorded). Some clones in this sample may be carry-over from other donors' samples. Here the sequenced sample was cultured CD8+ T cells from PBMCs, taken from culture after CMV antigen stimulation. As DNA, the CDR3 is TGTGCCAGCATGAATGGTGCTGATGGCTACACCTTC. Protein product: CASMNGADGYTF.